These T cell receptor beta chains were read from a single sample in a study of OX40 agonist ivuxolimab in advanced cancers. The assay was immunoSEQ multiplex PCR, and TCRdb's table has in-frame clones only and misses some. The repertoire holds 35,000 to 45,000 clones, 75% to 85% seen once, with more than 2% in the top ten. Sequencing used CD4+ or CD8+ T cells sorted from blood, obtained in a trial of the OX40 agonist ivuxolimab. These receptors were taken from an adult with an advanced solid tumor such as melanoma, head and neck, liver or kidney cancer. CDR3s leave out the opening cysteine and the closing phenylalanine or tryptophan.

CDR3 length: 12
V gene: TRBV13
CDR3 protein: ASLGDQKPGEAF

CDR3 length: 13
V gene: TRBV2
CDR3 protein: ASRLRGAMNTEAF

CDR3 length: 13
V gene: TRBV6-6
CDR3 protein: ASSYSTRKPYEQY

CDR3 length: 13
V gene: TRBV19
CDR3 protein: ASSPQGSLYGGYT

CDR3 length: 14
V gene: TRBV5-4
CDR3 protein: ASSAGRPSVMETQY

CDR3 length: 11
V gene: TRBV18
CDR3 protein: ASSPDTIYGYT

CDR3 length: 14
V gene: TRBV27
CDR3 protein: ASSLSVGQGSYGYT

CDR3 length: 15
V gene: TRBV27
CDR3 protein: ASSFLGTGANHTGYT

CDR3 length: 12
V gene: TRBV5-5
CDR3 protein: ASSLVIFPYEQY

CDR3 length: 13
V gene: TRBV7-3
CDR3 protein: ASSLGGSRTDTQY

CDR3 length: 13
V gene: TRBV28
CDR3 protein: ASSPPGLAGREQY

CDR3 length: 14
V gene: TRBV4-1
CDR3 protein: ASSQDLAGVRYGYT

CDR3 length: 13
V gene: TRBV5-4
CDR3 protein: ASSPVQGSSYEQY

CDR3 length: 9
V gene: TRBV7-9
CDR3 protein: ASSLAETQY

CDR3 length: 15
V gene: TRBV5-6
CDR3 protein: ASSSAADPPGRDEQF

CDR3 length: 10
V gene: TRBV28
CDR3 protein: ASSPTPHEQY

CDR3 length: 12
V gene: TRBV19
CDR3 protein: ASSYPLSNSPLH

CDR3 length: 12
V gene: TRBV9
CDR3 protein: ASSGTGTGNTIY

CDR3 length: 14
V gene: TRBV7-8
CDR3 protein: ASFPRGGSVGETQY

CDR3 length: 12
V gene: TRBV6-1
CDR3 protein: ASPRGLPNYEQY

CDR3 length: 11
V gene: TRBV6-5
CDR3 protein: ASRRQDTDTQY

CDR3 length: 10
V gene: TRBV29-1
CDR3 protein: SVDRAVDTQY

CDR3 length: 13
V gene: TRBV5-4
CDR3 protein: ASSGGQGIGETQY

CDR3 length: 12
V gene: TRBV11-2
CDR3 protein: ASSPDPRSYEQY

CDR3 length: 9
V gene: TRBV20-1
CDR3 protein: TTSGSNEQY

CDR3 length: 11
V gene: TRBV6-1
CDR3 protein: ASSETSDYGYT

CDR3 length: 15
V gene: TRBV30
CDR3 protein: AWSVRVGRGRPDTQY

CDR3 length: 16
V gene: TRBV4-1
CDR3 protein: ASSQDAGLRFGNQPQH

CDR3 length: 12
V gene: TRBV18
CDR3 protein: ASSPMDRNQPQH

CDR3 length: 15
V gene: TRBV19
CDR3 protein: ASSIREEGAGTDTQY

CDR3 length: 12
V gene: TRBV5-6
CDR3 protein: ASRYRATNEKLF

CDR3 length: 15
V gene: TRBV7-6
CDR3 protein: ASSLVTLSGGKETQY

CDR3 length: 15
V gene: TRBV5-6
CDR3 protein: ASINWGGQPSYNEQF

CDR3 length: 14
V gene: TRBV21-1
CDR3 protein: ASSKGQGFGAYEQY

CDR3 length: 12
V gene: TRBV7-9
CDR3 protein: ASSSQGANTEAF

CDR3 length: 10
V gene: TRBV2
CDR3 protein: ASSEQGVEAF

CDR3 length: 13
V gene: TRBV14
CDR3 protein: ASSTGTISTDTQY